In this sample, the clone carrying this TCR beta chain turned up a few times. Its antigen is unknown. Researchers made TCR beta libraries by using iRepertoire HTBI primers and running Arm-PCR on CDR3 regions. TCRdb called the multiplex PCR reads again in MiXCR, with one record for every CDR3 protein. This repertoire shows a few hundred thousand distinct CDR3 sequences, 20% to 25% found once; its top ten account for 25% to 30%. This specimen comes from a study of regulatory T cells in long-lasting Graves disease. Notes on the study in general: Investigators studied peripheral blood only, not thyroid tissue. With persistent disease, TRBV28, TRBJ1-2 and TRBJ2-5 were the favored segments.

Trimming stripped 0 bases from V and 0 bases from J, with 3 bases between. Per the germline V gene, CDR1 is SQVTM and CDR2 is ANQGSEA. This CDR3 spans 12 amino acids. Time point meaning: persistent/refractory GD, antithyroid drugs over 5 years with positive TRAb. PBMC RNA was the source of the TCR library. Staff took about 9 milliliters of peripheral blood and put it into EDTA tubes. The chain carries TRBV29-1 and TRBJ2-7; D uncertain. Sequenced material: peripheral blood mononuclear cells (PBMCs), taken when the disease was refractory, from a patient treated with antithyroid drugs. This receptor was obtained from a woman between 40 and 50 years old with Graves disease. CDR3 protein: CSVEDNSYEQYF. DNA of the CDR3: TGCAGCGTTGAAGACAACTCCTACGAGCAGTACTTC.